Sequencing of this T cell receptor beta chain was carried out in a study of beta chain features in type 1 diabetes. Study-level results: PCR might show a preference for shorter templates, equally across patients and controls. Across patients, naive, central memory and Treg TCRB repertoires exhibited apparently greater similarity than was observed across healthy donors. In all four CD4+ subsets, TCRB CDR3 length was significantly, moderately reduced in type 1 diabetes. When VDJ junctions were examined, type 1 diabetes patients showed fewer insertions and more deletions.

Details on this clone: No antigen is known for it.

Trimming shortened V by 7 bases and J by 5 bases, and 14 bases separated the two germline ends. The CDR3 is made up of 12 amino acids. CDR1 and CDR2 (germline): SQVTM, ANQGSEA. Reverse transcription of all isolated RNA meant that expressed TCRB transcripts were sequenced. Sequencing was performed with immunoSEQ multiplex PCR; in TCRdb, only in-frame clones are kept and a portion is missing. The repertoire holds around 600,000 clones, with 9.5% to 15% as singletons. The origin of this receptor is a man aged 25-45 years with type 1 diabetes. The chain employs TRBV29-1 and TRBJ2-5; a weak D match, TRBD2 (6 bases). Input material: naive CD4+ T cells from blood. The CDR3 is CSGRLGAETQYF. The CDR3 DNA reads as TGCAGCGGCCGACTAGGTGCGGAGACCCAGTACTTC.